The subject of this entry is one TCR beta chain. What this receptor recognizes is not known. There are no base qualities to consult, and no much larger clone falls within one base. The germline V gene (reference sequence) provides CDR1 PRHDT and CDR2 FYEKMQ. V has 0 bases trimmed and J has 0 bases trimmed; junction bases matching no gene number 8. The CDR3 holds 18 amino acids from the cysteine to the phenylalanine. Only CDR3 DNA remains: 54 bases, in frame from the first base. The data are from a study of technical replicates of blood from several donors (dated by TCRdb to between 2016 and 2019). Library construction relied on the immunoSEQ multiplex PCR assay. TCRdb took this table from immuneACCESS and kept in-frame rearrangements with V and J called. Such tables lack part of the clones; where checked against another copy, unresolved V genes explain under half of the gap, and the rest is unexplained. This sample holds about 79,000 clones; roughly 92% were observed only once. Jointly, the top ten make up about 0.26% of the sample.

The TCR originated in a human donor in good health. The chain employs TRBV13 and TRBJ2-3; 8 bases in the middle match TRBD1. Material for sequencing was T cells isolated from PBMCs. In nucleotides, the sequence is TGTGCCAGCAGCTTAGGGGGGACAGGAAAACTAAGCACAGATACGCAGTATTTT. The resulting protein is CASSLGGTGKLSTDTQYF.